The 6 T cell receptor beta chains given below trace back to one sample, sequenced in a study of T cells after yellow fever vaccination. TCRdb independently ran MiXCR on the 5' RACE reads; one entry per CDR3 protein. The sample records hundreds of thousands of distinct CDR3 sequences, about 19% being singletons. The sequenced sample was PBMCs, obtained before the yellow fever booster vaccination. The receptors shown here come from a man younger than 35 who received the YFV17D yellow fever vaccine.

This clonotype was seen only a few times. The rearrangement joins TRBV2 to TRBJ2-2, with D unclear. This CDR3 has 11 residues. Germline V gene sequence: CDR1 SNHLY, CDR2 FYNNEI. V gave up 6 bases and J gave up 6 bases, with 5 bases separating them. CDR3 region: CASRRAGELFF. The CDR3 region has the DNA TGTGCCAGCAGGCGAGCCGGGGAGCTGTTTTTT.

The rearrangement joins TRBV19 to TRBJ1-5, with D maybe TRBD1 (5 bases). V lost 5 bases and J lost 2, with 22 bases in between. The CDR3 is made up of 18 amino acids. Looked up from germline, CDR1 is LNHDA and CDR2 is SQIVND (reference sequence). CDR3 DNA: TGTGCCAGTAGTGATCCATTTGGCGGGGACGAGGGCAATCAGCCCCAGCATTTT. Protein: CASSDPFGGDEGNQPQHF.

This sequence joins TRBV11-2 and TRBJ1-4; 8 bases agree with TRBD1. Unmatched junction bases numbered 9, after V lost 3 bases and J lost 3 bases. The germline CDR1 and CDR2 sequences are SGHAT and FQNNGV. The CDR3 contains 17 residues. CDR3 coding DNA: TGTGCCAGCAGCTTGTGGACAGGGTCTACCGCTAATGAAAAACTGTTTTTT. It translates to CASSLWTGSTANEKLFF.

This clonotype was observed at least ten times. The chain is built from TRBV6-4 and TRBJ2-2, with 10 bases aligning to TRBD2. The CDR3 length is 15 residues. Germline CDR1 reads MRHNA; CDR2 reads SNTAGT. J lost 1 base, V lost 4 bases, and 0 bases had no gene match. In nucleotides, the CDR3 is TGTGCCAGCAGTGGACTAGCGGGGAACACCGGGGAGCTGTTTTTT. Encoded protein: CASSGLAGNTGELFF.

The chain is built from TRBV28 and TRBJ2-5; 12 bases fit TRBD1. Germline assignment: CDR1 MDHEN and CDR2 SYDVKM. Trimming removed 4 bases from V and 5 bases from J; junction bases left unmatched: 5. CDR3 length: 15 residues. The CDR3 coding sequence is TGTGCCAGCAGTTGGGGGGACAGGGGGCGGGAGACCCAGTACTTC. Translated: CASSWGDRGRETQYF.

The chain recombines TRBV5-1 with TRBJ2-5, with TRBD2 matching over 12 bases. The CDR3 has 14 amino acids. The V gene end was trimmed by 7 bases and the J gene end by 5 bases; junction bases not matched to a gene: 6. The germline gives CDR1 SGHRS, CDR2 YFSETQ. The CDR3 is CASASGGALETQYF. For the CDR3, the DNA is TGCGCCAGCGCTAGCGGGGGGGCCTTGGAGACCCAGTACTTC.